The text below deals with one TCR beta chain. With 4 bases removed from V and 8 bases from J, the gap between germline ends came to 14 bases. CDR3 length: 14 amino acids. The germline gives CDR1 LNHDA, CDR2 SQIVND (reference sequence). This sample was taken from a study of technical replicates of blood from a few donors. TCRdb keeps only in-frame clones here, not all; method: immunoSEQ multiplex PCR. The sample records 75,000 to 100,000 clones, approximately 94% being singletons. The receptor was isolated from a human donor in good health. This chain joins TRBV19 and TRBJ1-4, with a tentative D call TRBD1 (5 bases). The source material was T cells isolated from PBMCs. CDR3 DNA: TGTGCCAGTAGTACGGGCAGGGTTGAAGAAAAACTGTTTTTT. It is translated as CASSTGRVEEKLFF.